This passage covers 9 T cell receptor beta chains from one sample sequenced in a study of response to subunit inactivated influenza vaccine. A single record per CDR3 protein comes from TCRdb applying MiXCR to the RT-PCR reads. The sample has fewer than 250,000 distinct CDR3 sequences, approximately 14% seen once. This specimen was CD8+ T cells sorted from PBMCs, taken roughly 5 days after vaccination. These receptors came from a man aged 45-65 years who received an inactivated influenza vaccine.

This CDR3 is CASSLQGSNTEAFF. The CDR3, as DNA: TGTGCCAGCAGCTTACAGGGCTCGAACACTGAAGCTTTCTTT. The gene calls are TRBV11-2 and TRBJ1-1, with a tentative D call TRBD1 (5 bases). V gave up 2 bases and J gave up 1 base, with 8 bases separating them. The CDR3 loop spans 14 amino acids. The V gene's germline CDR1 is SGHAT and CDR2 FQNNGV.

The gene calls are TRBV7-8 and TRBJ2-3; either TRBD1 or TRBD2 may fit D (5 bases each). There are 14 residues in the CDR3. V was shortened by 4 bases and J by 2 bases, with 10 bases between the two germline ends. CDR1 is SGHVS and CDR2 is FQNEAQ in the germline V gene. The CDR3: CASSWTGPTDTQYF. The DNA of the CDR3 is TGTGCCAGCAGCTGGACGGGGCCCACAGATACGCAGTATTTT.

This clonotype has only a few counts. The V and J genes are TRBV7-2 and TRBJ1-1, with unresolved D. With 1 base removed from V and 3 bases from J, the gap between germline ends came to 9 bases. The CDR3 is made up of 14 amino acids. The germline gives CDR1 SGHTA, CDR2 FQGNSA. CDR3 protein: CASSLVEGYTEAFF. CDR3 nucleotide sequence: TGTGCCAGCAGCTTAGTTGAGGGATACACTGAAGCTTTCTTT.

This clonotype has at least ten counts. The chain has TRBV9 and TRBJ1-5; D perhaps matches TRBD1 (5 bases). Trimming took 0 bases from V and 6 from J, leaving 13 bases between them. Germline V gene sequence: CDR1 SGDLS, CDR2 YYNGEE. CDR3 length: 15 amino acids. The CDR3 region has the DNA TGTGCCAGCAGCGTAGACTCTTTGGGGACTCAGCCCCAGCATTTT. Protein product: CASSVDSLGTQPQHF.

This chain links TRBV6-2 or TRBV6-3 with TRBJ2-3; no clear D. This CDR3 has 13 amino acids. V lost 7 bases to trimming and J lost 4 bases, with 12 bases between them. Germline V gene sequence: CDR1 MNHEY, CDR2 SVGEGT. The CDR3 reads CASTLESADTQYF. CDR3 DNA sequence: TGTGCCAGCACCCTAGAGTCGGCAGATACGCAGTATTTT.

The table lists this clonotype with many counts. V gene TRBV6-2 or TRBV6-3 combines with J gene TRBJ2-5; 7 bases align to TRBD1. The CDR3 is 13 amino acids. Germline values: CDR1 MNHEY, CDR2 SVGEGT. V lost 7 bases to trimming and J lost 3 bases; unmatched junction nucleotides: 5. This CDR3 reads CASNDRAEETQYF. The CDR3 DNA reads TGTGCCAGCAATGACAGGGCTGAAGAGACCCAGTACTTC.

V usage is TRBV7-9 and J usage is TRBJ2-5; a possible D gene is TRBD1 (7 bases). The CDR3 is 16 residues long. Germline V gene sequence: CDR1 SEHNR, CDR2 FQNEAQ (reference sequence). Trimming stripped 4 bases from V and 5 bases from J, with 20 bases between. CDR3 sequence: CASSSRGTGGEETQYF. The CDR3 DNA sequence: TGTGCCAGCAGCTCCAGGGGGACTGGGGGTGAGGAGACCCAGTACTTC.

J is TRBJ2-2 and V is TRBV12-3 or TRBV12-4; D gene unclear. This CDR3 is 17 amino acids long. Deletions cut 6 bases from V and 3 bases from J, with 20 bases between. The CDR3 is CASSLFRTGFYTGELFF. The CDR3 DNA follows: TGTGCCAGCAGCCTTTTTCGGACGGGCTTTTACACCGGGGAGCTGTTTTTT.

This clonotype was recorded a few times. This chain links TRBV10-1 with TRBJ2-5; D is unclear. With 3 bases removed from V and 5 bases from J, the gap between germline ends came to 10 bases. The CDR3 length is 13 residues. Looked up from germline, CDR1 is WNHNN and CDR2 is SYGVQD (reference sequence). CDR3 sequence: CASSDEVQETQYF. The CDR3 DNA is TGCGCCAGCAGTGATGAGGTCCAGGAGACCCAGTACTTC.